This T cell receptor (beta chain) is from a study of control samples from healthy donors and cancer patients. Measured with immunoSEQ multiplex PCR; TCRdb has only the in-frame clones, and not every one. The table shows about 150,000 clones, with around 86% occurring only once. Trimming took 4 bases from V and 2 from J, leaving 9 bases between them. This CDR3 has 15 amino acids. CDR1 and CDR2 (germline): LNHDA, SQIVND (reference sequence). The genes are TRBV19 and TRBJ2-6; possible D gene TRBD1, 6 bases. This sequence was found in a young man in good health. The source material was blood. CDR3 DNA sequence: TGTGCCAGTAGTACCCCAGGGGCTGGGGCCAACGTCCTGACTTTC. This translates into CASSTPGAGANVLTF.